This T cell receptor beta chain was captured in a study of a mutant IDH1 vaccine in newly diagnosed glioma. About the study: Scheduled for weeks 1, 3, 5, 7, 11, 15, 19 and 23, eight vaccinations were given to patients. Onset of vaccination occurred 4-6 weeks following radiotherapy alone, or with temozolomide cycles. Treatment recipients were roughly 62% male and around 40% female, and their mean age was approximately 43 years. Earlier therapy was either radiotherapy, temozolomide, or both, and most got both.

Sequencing was performed with immunoSEQ multiplex PCR; in TCRdb, only in-frame clones are kept and a portion is missing. This sample yields 60,000 or so clones, of which just under 90% are seen a single time; around 4.4% belongs to the top ten. Time point specified: week 5, during vaccination. Each vaccine dose was 300 ug of mutant IDH1 20-mer peptide, with topical imiquimod. On this clone: Its antigen remains unknown.

Germline V CDR1 and CDR2: LNHDA, SQIVND (reference sequence). This CDR3 is built from 15 residues. V was shortened by 2 bases and J by 4 bases, with 12 bases between the two germline ends. This sample comprised PBMCs, obtained from a glioma patient whose treatment included an IDH1 peptide vaccine. This sequence originates from a woman between 35 and 50 years old with glioma. This rearrangement joins TRBV19 to TRBJ1-5; D is ambiguous. This CDR3 reads CASSIWVDPNQPQHF. The CDR3 DNA reads TGTGCCAGTAGTATATGGGTAGACCCTAATCAGCCCCAGCATTTT.